The sequence of this T cell receptor (beta chain) was determined in a study of blood T cells in healthy people across ages. Germline values: CDR1 MDHEN, CDR2 SYDVKM. V lost 6 bases and J lost 1, with 12 bases in between. CDR3 size: 14 residues. With a J-beta primer mix and a sample-barcoded 5' primer, a second PCR ran roughly 6 to 12 cycles. From the 5' RACE reads, TCRdb called clonotypes with MiXCR, one entry per CDR3 protein. This sample carries approximately 800,000 distinct CDR3 sequences, around a quarter of them seen once, and the ten largest clones take under 4.5%. This clonotype has a handful of counts. The same sample was also used in a study of T cells of mothers and their children. From that paper: Samples came from three healthy Caucasian mothers and their six children.

The receptor comes from a boy between 10 and 17 years old in good health. The sequencing input was blood. This rearrangement joins TRBV28 to TRBJ1-1; D gene unclear. As DNA, the CDR3 is TGTGCCAGCAGCCTCAGGATGGGGAACACTGAAGCTTTCTTT. It is translated as CASSLRMGNTEAFF.